Below, 18 T cell receptor beta chains from the same sample are listed, as sequenced in a study of CD8+ T cells in alopecia areata. Treatment in this sample: oral pan-JAK inhibitor, 5-10 mg twice daily. In each case, RNA was isolated and then reverse transcribed into cDNA as the sequencing template. The repertoire was sequenced with immunoSEQ multiplex PCR; TCRdb's copy has only in-frame clones and lacks some. The table has roughly 180,000 clones, 40% to 65% seen once; the top ten hold about 9.5%. The sequencing used CD8+ T cells sorted from blood, collected at week 52, from a patient treated with tofacitinib. The receptor set was obtained from a human donor with alopecia areata.

The chain recombines TRBV6-5 with TRBJ1-2; D gene uncertain. The CDR3 sequence is 13 residues long. V was pared by 0 bases and J by 3 bases, with 5 bases between. CDR1 MNHEY and CDR2 SVGAGI come from the germline V gene. The CDR3: CASSYSDHYGYTF. CDR3 nucleotide sequence: TGTGCCAGCAGTTACTCGGACCACTATGGCTACACCTTC.

The V call is TRBV7-9, the J call TRBJ2-5, with D possibly called TRBD1 or TRBD2 (5 bases each). CDR3 length equals 15 residues. V shed 5 bases and J shed 1 base, with 14 bases lying between them. Germline V gene data show CDR1 as SEHNR and CDR2 as FQNEAQ (reference sequence). Here the CDR3 DNA reads TGTGCCAGCAGCACCAGGTCGGGGACCCAAGAGACCCAGTACTTC. The encoded protein is CASSTRSGTQETQYF. Looking up the rest from reference TRBV7-9 and TRBJ2-5 gives the full variable domain: DTGVSQNPRHKITKRGQNVTFRCDPISEHNRLYWYRQTLGQGPEFLTYFQNEAQLEKSRLLSDRFSAERPKGSFSTLEIQRTEQGDSAMYLCASSTRSGTQETQYFGPGTRLLVL.

The rearrangement links TRBV25-1 to TRBJ2-3; 8 nucleotides agree with TRBD2. The CDR3 runs 13 residues. Unmatched junction bases numbered 0, after V lost 6 bases and J lost 1 base. In germline, CDR1 is MGHDK, CDR2 SYGVNS. In DNA, the CDR3 is TGTGCCAGCAGCGGGGGGGGCACAGATACGCAGTATTTT. Amino acid sequence: CASSGGGTDTQYF.

The chain is built from TRBV27 and TRBJ1-4; the match to TRBD1 covers 7 bases. The CDR3 totals 14 residues. CDR1 MNHEY and CDR2 SMNVEV come from the germline V gene (reference sequence). V lost 2 bases and J lost 10; bases outside the gene matches: 7. DNA for the CDR3: TGTGCCAGCAGTTTAGGGACAGCTGTTGGAAAACTGTTTTTT. Translating gives CASSLGTAVGKLFF.

V is TRBV9 and J is TRBJ2-5, with 7 nucleotides matching TRBD2. Per the germline V gene, CDR1 is SGDLS and CDR2 is YYNGEE. The ends lost 0 bases at V and 3 bases at J; junction bases unmatched: 5. CDR3 length: 15 amino acids. Here the CDR3 reads CASSVAAGREETQYF. Written as DNA, the CDR3 is TGTGCCAGCAGCGTAGCAGCGGGGCGAGAAGAGACCCAGTACTTC.

V is TRBV29-1 and J is TRBJ2-3; D is ambiguous. V was shortened by 7 bases and J by 2 bases, with 10 bases between the two germline ends. Germline V gene data show CDR1 as SQVTM and CDR2 as ANQGSEA. The CDR3 contains 12 residues. The CDR3 nucleotides read TGCAGCGCCTACAAGGACACAGATACGCAGTATTTT. Amino acids: CSAYKDTDTQYF.

The chain links TRBV5-4 to TRBJ2-3, with 9 bases lining up with TRBD1. V lost 4 bases, J lost 5 bases, and 5 bases stayed unmatched. Germline V gene lookup returns CDR1 SGHNT and CDR2 YYREEE (reference sequence). The CDR3 runs 14 residues. The CDR3 sequence is CASSRDREGDTQYF. DNA of the CDR3: TGTGCCAGCAGCCGGGACAGGGAGGGAGATACGCAGTATTTT.

This clone was found a few times. J is TRBJ2-1 and V is TRBV7-2; tentative D call: TRBD1 (6 bases). Trimming removed 1 base at V and 8 bases at J, with 15 bases between. The CDR3 is made up of 15 amino acids. CDR1 and CDR2 from the germline V gene are SGHTA and FQGNSA. The CDR3 sequence is CASSLGTGTWDEQFF. CDR3 coding DNA: TGTGCCAGCAGCTTAGGTACAGGGACGTGGGATGAGCAGTTCTTC.

The chain is built from TRBV12-5 and TRBJ2-7; the D gene is possibly TRBD1 (6 bases). The CDR3 length is 13 residues. Germline V gene data show CDR1 as LGHNT and CDR2 as FRNRAP. V gave up 6 bases and J gave up 3 bases, with 12 bases separating them. In DNA form, the CDR3 reads TGTGCTAGTGGCTGGGACATAAACTACGAGCAGTACTTC. Residues: CASGWDINYEQYF. Full variable domain (rest looked up from reference TRBV12-5 and TRBJ2-7): DARVTQTPRHKVTEMGQEVTMRCQPILGHNTVFWYRQTMMQGLELLAYFRNRAPLDDSGMPKDRFSAEMPDATLATLKIQPSEPRDSAVYFCASGWDINYEQYFGPGTRLTVT.

The chain combines TRBV6-1 with TRBJ2-7; TRBD1 matches at 7 bases. The V segment lost 6 bases and the J segment 2 bases; nucleotides outside the gene matches: 4. Looked up from germline, CDR1 is MNHNS and CDR2 is SASEGT. The CDR3 length is 13 residues. The CDR3 DNA sequence: TGTGCCAGCAGACTGGGGACAGCCTACGAGCAGTACTTC. This sequence encodes CASRLGTAYEQYF.

This clone turned up a few times. This sequence joins TRBV27 and TRBJ2-7; D is unresolved. CDR1 MNHEY and CDR2 SMNVEV come from the germline V gene (reference sequence). The V and J ends lost 0 bases and 3 bases respectively, with 15 bases between them. This CDR3 has 16 residues. DNA for the CDR3: TGTGCCAGCAGTTTATCGATACAGTTGGACGGCTACGAGCAGTACTTC. Protein sequence: CASSLSIQLDGYEQYF.

CDR3 sequence: CATTGQGIQYTEAFF. CDR3 DNA sequence: TGTGCCACCACCGGACAGGGTATTCAGTACACTGAAGCTTTCTTT. This chain connects TRBV7-9 to TRBJ1-1, with 8 bases matching TRBD1. The trim removed 10 bases at V and 3 bases at J, leaving 13 bases unmatched. There are 15 residues in the CDR3. The germline V gene has CDR1 SEHNR and CDR2 FQNEAQ (reference sequence).

This clone was seen once. The CDR3 bases are TGCAGCGTTAAAGGTATAGCTGAAGCTTTCTTT. Translated: CSVKGIAEAFF. The chain is built from TRBV29-1 and TRBJ1-1; D uncertain. Between the trimmed V and J ends, which lost 5 bases and 6 bases, there was a span of 10 bases. Germline lookup yields CDR1 SQVTM and CDR2 ANQGSEA. The CDR3 is 11 amino acids.

The CDR3 bases are TGTGCCATCAGTGAGTCCCTAGAGGAGCAGGGGAGGCATCAGCCCCAGCATTTT. It yields the protein CAISESLEEQGRHQPQHF. The rearrangement joins TRBV10-3 to TRBJ1-5, with D possibly matching TRBD1 (6 bases). The CDR3 has 18 amino acids. V was trimmed by 0 bases and J by 5 bases, leaving 20 bases between them. From germline, CDR1 is ENHRY and CDR2 SYGVKD.

In this sample, this clone turned up once. The chain employs TRBV4-1 and TRBJ1-1; 8 bases map to TRBD1. This CDR3 spans 15 amino acids. Germline assignment: CDR1 MGHRA and CDR2 YSYEKL. With V trimmed by 1 base and J by 5 bases, 6 bases remained unmatched. CDR3 coding DNA: TGCGCCAGCAGCCAAGTTGCACAGGGGGGTACTGAAGCTTTCTTT. Protein product: CASSQVAQGGTEAFF.

This chain uses TRBV19 with TRBJ1-2, with D perhaps matching TRBD1 (5 bases). The CDR3 covers 14 residues. CDR1 is LNHDA and CDR2 is SQIVND in the germline V gene (reference sequence). Trimming removed 6 bases from V and 2 bases from J, with 13 bases in between. Here the CDR3 reads CASRPATDNYGYTF. The CDR3 DNA is TGTGCCAGTAGACCCGCGACAGACAACTATGGCTACACCTTC.

The chain couples TRBV5-4 to TRBJ2-7, with D tentatively TRBD2 (6 bases). This CDR3 comprises 14 residues. Germline V CDR1 and CDR2: SGHNT, YYREEE (reference sequence). Trimming left V 4 bases short and J 6 bases short, with 17 bases between. This CDR3 reads CASSGDSGTAEQYF. For the CDR3, the DNA is TGTGCCAGCAGCGGGGACTCAGGGACTGCCGAGCAGTACTTC. Full variable domain (rest looked up from reference TRBV5-4 and TRBJ2-7): ETGVTQSPTHLIKTRGQQVTLRCSSQSGHNTVSWYQQALGQGPQFIFQYYREEENGRGNFPPRFSGLQFPNYSSELNVNALELDDSALYLCASSGDSGTAEQYFGPGTRLTVT.

The rearrangement links TRBV29-1 to TRBJ2-3; D gene ambiguous. Between the trimmed V and J ends, which lost 8 bases and 0 bases, there was a span of 21 bases. The length of the CDR3 is 16 residues. CDR1 SQVTM and CDR2 ANQGSEA come from the germline V gene. The CDR3 nucleotides are TGCAGCACGGATCCCTTAACGGCCACTAGCACAGATACGCAGTATTTT. Protein sequence: CSTDPLTATSTDTQYF.